A single sample gave rise to the 28 T cell receptor beta chains below, sequenced in a study of T cell clonality in common variable immunodeficiency. The data were produced by immunoSEQ multiplex PCR, yet TCRdb's version contains in-frame clones alone and is incomplete. Singletons are absent from the sample, which has tens of thousands of clones. Sequencing was carried out using peripheral blood mononuclear cells. These receptors were collected from a person aged 18 to 75 in good health.

This clone came up many times. From the germline J gene comes the end of the CDR3, since the read stops 3 residues before it. V usage is TRBV11-2 and J usage is TRBJ1-1; D ambiguous. V was trimmed by 5 bases and J by 7 bases, leaving 14 bases between them. Germline CDR1 is SGHAT and CDR2 is FQNNGV. This CDR3 is 13 amino acids long. The DNA read from the CDR3 is TGTGCCAGCAGCCGAAACTCCCCGGGTGAA. Its translation: CASSRNSPGE. The entire CDR3 reads CASSRNSPGEAFF.

This clone appeared many times. Read data end 3 residues before the CDR3 end; the end is taken from the germline J gene. The chain joins TRBV2 to TRBJ1-3, with a tentative D call TRBD1 (6 bases). Germline V lookup: CDR1 SNHLY, CDR2 FYNNEI. This CDR3 spans 16 amino acids. V was cut by 8 bases and J by 0 bases, with 17 bases left in between. Incomplete CDR3 DNA: TGTGCCAGCTCCCGGGAGAGGACAGCCTCTGGAAACACC. Translation: CASSRERTASGNT. The CDR3 in its entirety is CASSRERTASGNTIYF. Supplemented by reference TRBV2 and TRBJ1-3, the full variable domain reads EPEVTQTPSHQVTQMGQEVILRCVPISNHLYFYWYRQILGQKVEFLVSFYNNEISEKSEIFDDQFSVERPDGSNFTLKIRSTKLEDSAMYFCASSRERTASGNTIYFGEGSWLTVV.

This clone was detected many times. Read data end 3 residues before the CDR3 end; the end is taken from the germline J gene. The chain recombines TRBV20-1 with TRBJ2-3, with 10 bases lining up with TRBD2. Germline V gene lookup returns CDR1 DFQATT and CDR2 SNEGSKA (reference sequence). The CDR3 totals 15 residues. The sequenced part of the CDR3 DNA is TGCAGTTCACTTATAGCGGGGGGAACCCAAGAGACG. This gives the protein CSSLIAGGTQET. The entire CDR3 reads CSSLIAGGTQETQYF.

This clone was seen repeatedly, ten times or more. The DNA ends 3 residues before the CDR3 does, and the rest of the CDR3 is filled in from the germline J gene. The chain combines TRBV4-1 with TRBJ2-1; D may be TRBD2 (5 bases). Between the trimmed V and J ends, which lost 0 bases and 8 bases, there was a span of 11 bases. The germline CDR1 and CDR2 sequences are MGHRA and YSYEKL. This CDR3 has 14 amino acids. CDR3: CASSQEGLSYEQFF. Incomplete CDR3 DNA: TGCGCCAGCAGCCAAGAAGGACTTTCTTATGAG.

By frequency in the sample, this clone is medium-sized. From the germline J gene comes the end of the CDR3, since the read stops 3 residues before it. The chain couples TRBV19 to TRBJ1-1, with D hard to call. CDR1 and CDR2 (germline): LNHDA, SQIVND (reference sequence). With 7 bases removed from V and 2 bases from J, the gap between germline ends came to 11 bases. There are 13 residues in the CDR3. Partial CDR3 DNA: TGTGCCAGTACCCTAACAGAAAACACTGAA. Translation: CASTLTENTE. The CDR3 in its entirety is CASTLTENTEAFF.

In this sample, this clone turned up many times. The read is 3 residues too short to cover the CDR3 end, so that end is filled in from the germline J gene. This chain links TRBV19 with TRBJ2-7, with D perhaps matching TRBD2 (5 bases). The CDR3 consists of 14 residues. Trimming left V 1 base short and J 6 bases short, with 13 bases between. Germline V gene lookup returns CDR1 LNHDA and CDR2 SQIVND (reference sequence). The DNA read from the CDR3 is TGTGCCAGTAGTATAGTTGCCGGGGTTGGCGAG. Encoded protein: CASSIVAGVGE. The complete CDR3 reads CASSIVAGVGEQYF.

This clone was seen ten or more times. This CDR3 reads CASSPGGSNQPQHF. Partial CDR3 DNA: TGTGCCAGCTCACCGGGCGGGAGCAATCAGCCC. The V gene is TRBV18, the J gene TRBJ1-5; the D is unclear. The CDR3 extends 3 residues past the end of the read, so its final part is completed from the germline J gene. This CDR3 region has 14 residues. Germline V lookup: CDR1 KGHSH, CDR2 LQKENI. V lost 3 bases to trimming and J lost 1 base, with 7 bases between them.

To note about this clone: The read ends 3 residues shy of where the CDR3 ends; the end is completed using the germline J gene. The chain is built from TRBV11-3 and TRBJ1-1, with TRBD1 identical over 7 bases. This CDR3 is 14 amino acids long. Trimming took 4 bases from V and 4 from J; bases not matched to a gene: 6. From germline, CDR1 is SGHNT and CDR2 YENEEA. The chain's CDR3 is CASSWGRGSTEAFF. The part of the CDR3 DNA that was read is TGTGCCAGCAGCTGGGGCAGGGGGTCCACTGAA.

The sample holds many counts of this clone. The CDR3 end lies 3 residues beyond the end of the read and is filled in from the germline J gene. The chain recombines TRBV5-1 with TRBJ1-2; 9 positions agree with TRBD1. Trimming took 4 bases from V and 7 from J; bases not matched to a gene: 14. CDR3 length: 16 residues. Germline V gene sequence: CDR1 SGHRS, CDR2 YFSETQ. The CDR3 DNA, read in part, is TGCGCCAGCAGCGCGTTACCGGGACAGGGTCGGGGTGGC. This codes for CASSALPGQGRGG. The full CDR3 protein reads CASSALPGQGRGGYTF.

The sample holds many counts of this clone. The read halts 3 residues ahead of the CDR3 end, with the missing end drawn from the germline J gene. This chain connects TRBV14 to TRBJ1-4, with D possibly TRBD1 on 5 matching bases. CDR3 length equals 15 residues. V lost 1 base and J lost 4, with 10 bases in between. The V gene's germline CDR1 is SGHDN and CDR2 FVKESK. CDR3: CASSQAGLINEKLFF. The CDR3 DNA, read in part, is TGTGCCAGCAGCCAAGCGGGACTGATTAATGAAAAA.

In this sample, this clone turned up many times. Sequencing ends 3 residues short of the CDR3 end; the germline J gene provides the rest. V usage is TRBV5-1 and J usage is TRBJ2-1, with 15 bases aligning to TRBD2. The ends lost 3 bases at V and 7 bases at J; junction bases unmatched: 5. The CDR3 runs to 16 residues. Germline V gives CDR1 SGHRS, CDR2 YFSETQ. Partial CDR3 DNA: TGCGCCAGCAGCTCCGGGACTAGCGGGGGGATAAATGAG. The encoded protein is CASSSGTSGGINE. The complete CDR3 reads CASSSGTSGGINEQFF.

This clone appeared a few times. The read finishes 3 residues shy of the CDR3 end, and the germline J gene is used to complete it. The rearrangement uses TRBV7-9 and TRBJ1-5; tentatively, D is TRBD1 (5 bases). This CDR3 spans 14 amino acids. Looked up from germline, CDR1 is SEHNR and CDR2 is FQNEAQ (reference sequence). The CDR3 is CASSSVPGLVPQHF. CDR3 DNA (partial): TGTGCCAGCAGCTCCGTGCCGGGACTAGTCCCC.

Many counts were recorded for this clone. The read terminates 3 residues before the CDR3 end, so the remaining end is supplied by the germline J gene. The rearrangement uses TRBV30 and TRBJ2-3, with D perhaps matching TRBD2 (6 bases). This CDR3 is 12 amino acids long. Trimming pared 3 bases from V and 6 bases from J, leaving 10 bases between. Germline CDR1 GTSNPN, CDR2 SVGIG (reference sequence). This CDR3 is CAWRGSGDTQYF. The part of the CDR3 DNA that was read is TGTGCCTGGAGGGGGAGCGGGGATACG.

Many counts were recorded for this clone. The read comes to an end 3 residues before the CDR3 does, leaving the germline J gene to fill in the end. The genes are TRBV2 and TRBJ2-2; perhaps TRBD2 as D (6 bases). This CDR3 is built from 16 residues. The V gene's germline CDR1 is SNHLY and CDR2 FYNNEI. The ends were cut back, 6 bases at V and 1 base at J, with 15 bases in the middle. The CDR3 loop is CASSANGGLNTGELFF. Partial CDR3 DNA: TGTGCCAGCAGCGCAAACGGGGGTCTGAACACCGGGGAG.

This clone has ten or more counts. The read gets to within 3 residues of the CDR3 end, and the germline J gene fills in the rest. The chain has TRBV30 and TRBJ1-4; D is possibly TRBD1 (6 bases). Per germline, CDR1 GTSNPN and CDR2 SVGIG (reference sequence). The CDR3 sequence is 15 residues long. Trimming removed 0 bases at V and 3 bases at J, with 11 bases between. The CDR3 loop reads CAWSVSAGANEKLFF. CDR3 DNA (partial): TGTGCCTGGAGTGTATCGGCAGGGGCTAATGAAAAA.

About this clone: The read terminates 3 residues ahead of where the CDR3 ends, so the germline J gene completes it. The chain carries TRBV18 and TRBJ2-2, with D possibly TRBD1 on 6 matching bases. CDR1 KGHSH and CDR2 LQKENI come from the germline V gene. The CDR3 contains 16 residues. CDR3 sequence reads: CASSLRIIQGGEKLFF. The covered CDR3 bases are TGTGCCAGCTCCCTCCGAATTATACAGGGTGGAGAAAAG.

This clone was observed many times. The CDR3 protein is CASTEGPGGSNQPQHF. CDR3 DNA (partial): TGTGCCAGCACCGAGGGGCCAGGGGGGAGCAATCAGCCC. J is TRBJ1-5 and V is TRBV6-2 or TRBV6-3; 7 bases fit TRBD1. The read falls 3 residues short of the CDR3 end, and the missing part is taken from the germline J gene. CDR1 is MNHEY and CDR2 is SVGEGT in the germline V gene. This CDR3 spans 16 amino acids. V lost 7 bases, J lost 1 base, and 10 bases stayed unmatched.

This clone was seen many times. The read ends 3 residues early relative to the CDR3; the germline J gene fills the gap. This chain connects TRBV6-1 to TRBJ1-2; unclear D gene. The CDR3 has 15 amino acids. Between the trimmed V and J ends, which lost 4 bases and 2 bases, there was a span of 14 bases. Germline lookup yields CDR1 MNHNS and CDR2 SASEGT. CDR3 amino acids: CASSVGFRGNYGYTF. CDR3 DNA (partial): TGTGCCAGCAGTGTGGGATTTCGGGGAAACTATGGC.

This clone came up many times. The read ends 3 residues shy of where the CDR3 ends; the end is completed using the germline J gene. The gene calls are TRBV5-1 and TRBJ2-5; 7 bases line up with TRBD2. The germline V gene has CDR1 SGHRS and CDR2 YFSETQ. The CDR3 sequence is 15 residues long. V shed 7 bases, J shed 2 bases, and the junction held 11 bases outside the gene matches. Incomplete CDR3 DNA: TGCGCCAGCGGAGTCGGTACTAGCGAACAAGAGACC. Translating gives CASGVGTSEQET. The complete CDR3 sequence is CASGVGTSEQETQYF.

This clone was detected a few times. Read sequence stops 3 residues before the CDR3 end, and the germline J gene provides the missing end. The J gene is TRBJ2-7, the V gene TRBV7-2; a possible D gene is TRBD2 (6 bases). CDR3 length: 14 residues. Trimming stripped 2 bases from V and 2 bases from J, with 10 bases between. Germline-derived CDR1 and CDR2 are SGHTA and FQGNSA. Partial CDR3 DNA: TGTGCCAGCAGCTTATCGGCGGGGACCTACGAG. Protein sequence: CASSLSAGTYE. Given in full, the CDR3 is CASSLSAGTYEQYF.

Many counts were recorded for this clone. The CDR3 is cut off 3 residues early in the read; its end comes from the germline J gene. The chain employs TRBV9 and TRBJ1-1; 10 bases agree with TRBD1. The CDR3 contains 16 residues. V lost 5 bases to trimming and J lost 3 bases; unmatched junction nucleotides: 10. Germline V gene data show CDR1 as SGDLS and CDR2 as YYNGEE. Partial CDR3 DNA: TGTGCCAGCAGTCCTCCCGGGACAGGGGCTTACACTGAA. Its translation is CASSPPGTGAYTE. The CDR3 reads in full as CASSPPGTGAYTEAFF.

This clone was recorded at least ten times. The CDR3 extends 3 residues past the end of the read, so its final part is completed from the germline J gene. This sequence joins TRBV2 and TRBJ1-1; D is undetermined. V was pared by 10 bases and J by 4 bases, with 22 bases between. This CDR3 is built from 15 residues. Germline CDR1 is SNHLY and CDR2 is FYNNEI. The part of the CDR3 DNA that was read is TGTGCCATCGTAAACCGGGGTGTACGGGGCACTGAA. Protein: CAIVNRGVRGTE. In full, the CDR3 reads CAIVNRGVRGTEAFF.

There are many counts of this clone. The CDR3 extends 3 residues past the end of the read, so its final part is completed from the germline J gene. This sequence joins TRBV5-1 and TRBJ2-5; 10 nucleotides match TRBD2. Germline values: CDR1 SGHRS, CDR2 YFSETQ. With V trimmed by 7 bases and J by 7 bases, 13 bases remained unmatched. The CDR3 sequence is 15 residues long. CDR3 DNA, as far as it was read: TGCGCCAGCTCGGACGGAACAAGCGGGGGGGCGACC. It codes for CASSDGTSGGAT. Given in full, the CDR3 is CASSDGTSGGATQYF.

This clone showed up many times. The CDR3 end is not reached by the read, which stops 3 residues before it; the germline J gene fills it in. The J gene is TRBJ2-3, the V gene TRBV5-1, with D unresolved. CDR3 length equals 18 residues. Per the germline V gene, CDR1 is SGHRS and CDR2 is YFSETQ. V was cut by 0 bases and J by 4 bases, with 21 bases left in between. The CDR3 DNA, read in part, is TGCGCCAGCAGCTTGGCGCGCCGTTCAGGTTTCGAGGCAGATACG. The encoded protein is CASSLARRSGFEADT. In full, the CDR3 is CASSLARRSGFEADTQYF.

As to this clone: The read halts 3 residues ahead of the CDR3 end, with the missing end drawn from the germline J gene. V and J are TRBV29-1 and TRBJ1-2; a weak D match, TRBD1 (5 bases). Per germline, CDR1 SQVTM and CDR2 ANQGSEA. CDR3 length equals 12 residues. With 3 bases removed from V and 4 bases from J, the gap between germline ends came to 9 bases. The DNA read from the CDR3 is TGCAGCGTTGAGCACGGGGGCTATGGC. Protein product: CSVEHGGYG. The full CDR3 reads CSVEHGGYGYTF.

In the case of this clone: The read terminates 3 residues ahead of where the CDR3 ends, so the germline J gene completes it. The chain uses TRBV30 and TRBJ1-4, with a tentative D call TRBD1 (5 bases). Germline V gene sequence: CDR1 GTSNPN, CDR2 SVGIG (reference sequence). This CDR3 has 14 residues. The CDR3 bases that were read are TGTGCCCGTGACGACCGCTCTGGGGCCAACGTA. Protein: CARDDRSGANV. The full CDR3 protein reads CARDDRSGANVLFF.

This clone was seen ten or more times. The read halts 3 residues ahead of the CDR3 end, with the missing end drawn from the germline J gene. This rearrangement joins TRBV20-1 to TRBJ2-2; D not certain. The CDR3 runs to 16 residues. Germline V CDR1 and CDR2: DFQATT, SNEGSKA (reference sequence). The covered CDR3 bases are TGCAGTGCTAGTTCCGAGACAACCGATTTTGGCTCACCG. Encoded protein: CSASSETTDFGSP. The full CDR3 protein reads CSASSETTDFGSPLFF.

This clone was seen ten or more times. CDR3 sequence reads: CASSLPGANEKLFF. The sequenced CDR3 bases are TGTGCCAGCAGCTTACCAGGCGCGAATGAAAAG. This rearrangement joins TRBV5-5 to TRBJ2-2; D unclear. The CDR3 end is not reached by the read, which stops 3 residues before it; the germline J gene fills it in. This CDR3 is built from 14 residues. Per germline, CDR1 SGHKS and CDR2 YYEKEE (reference sequence).